This T cell receptor beta chain appears in the sequencing data of a study of cytomegalovirus exposure and HLA in healthy donors. Study-wide results and caveats: Later analysis associated a missense DCLRE1C variant with TCR beta V- and J-gene trimming. Some 16,000 TCR beta sequences were associated with HLA alleles at 0.05 false discovery rate in a later analysis.

Details on this clone: Its cognate antigen is unknown.

V was clipped by 3 bases and J by 3 bases, with 15 bases between them. The CDR3 runs to 16 residues. CDR1 is MNHEY, CDR2 SMNVEV, per germline (reference sequence). It was with 60 Vbeta and 13 Jbeta primers that the PCR ran. TCRdb's copy holds only in-frame clones and misses some; the assay was immunoSEQ multiplex PCR. The sample data list about 200,000 clones. The sequence was collected from a girl aged 2-15 years in good health and CMV-seropositive. The material sequenced was PBMCs. The V gene is TRBV27, the J gene TRBJ2-1; possibly TRBD1 for D (5 bases). The CDR3 is CASSFQGPGGYNEQFF. The CDR3 DNA reads as TGTGCCAGCAGTTTCCAGGGCCCTGGCGGCTACAATGAGCAGTTCTTC.